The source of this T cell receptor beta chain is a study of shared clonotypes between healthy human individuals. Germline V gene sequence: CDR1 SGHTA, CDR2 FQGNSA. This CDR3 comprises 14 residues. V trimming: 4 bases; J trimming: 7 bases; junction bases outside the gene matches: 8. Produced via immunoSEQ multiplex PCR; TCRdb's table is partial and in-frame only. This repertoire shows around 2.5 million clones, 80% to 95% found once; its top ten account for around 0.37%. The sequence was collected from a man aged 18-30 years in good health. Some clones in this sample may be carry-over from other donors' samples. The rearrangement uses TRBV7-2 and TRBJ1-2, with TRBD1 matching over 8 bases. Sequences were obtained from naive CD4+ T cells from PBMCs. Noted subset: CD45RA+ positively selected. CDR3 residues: CASSSRGQGFGYTF. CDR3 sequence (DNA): TGTGCCAGCAGCTCACGAGGACAGGGCTTTGGCTACACCTTC.